What follows describes a single TCR beta chain. Its target is not known. The read ends 3 residues before the CDR3 terminus; that terminus is restored from the germline J gene. The entry originates in a study of T cells in women clearing cervical HPV infection. Looking at the study overall: Donors had HPV16-related CIN3 or worse; 2 had invasive cancer. Blood came at first lesion visit for cases, post-clearance for controls.

The data were produced by immunoSEQ multiplex PCR, yet TCRdb's version contains in-frame clones alone and is incomplete. The sample totals some 26,000 clones; its top ten clones hold 3.7%. CDR3 length: 12 residues. Germline-derived CDR1 and CDR2 are DFQATT and SNEGSKA (reference sequence). V dropped 6 bases and J dropped 0 bases, with 8 bases sitting between them. General study results and limits: TRBV6-7 relative abundance averaged 0.11% in cases and approximately 0.15% in controls.

Material: blood buffy coat. This sequence originates from a woman between 18 and 70 years old with a cervical HPV16 infection that either progressed to CIN3+ or cleared (not recorded which). The chain is built from TRBV20-1 and TRBJ1-2; D is perhaps TRBD1 (5 bases). Partial CDR3 DNA: TGCAGTGCACTCAGGGCTAACTATGGC. Translating it yields CSALRANYG. The full CDR3 is CSALRANYGYTF.